What follows are 21 T cell receptor beta chains derived from one specimen sequenced in a study of a mutant IDH1 vaccine in newly diagnosed glioma. The antigens these receptors bind are not known. Noted time point: week 5, during vaccination. Mutant IDH1 20-mer peptide, at 300 ug, made up each vaccine dose, with topical imiquimod. This table comes from immunoSEQ multiplex PCR, and its TCRdb copy is limited to in-frame clones, with some not included. Counted here are under 45,000 clones, 75% to 85% occurring once; the ten biggest clones make up 9.5% to 13%. The sample was PBMCs, taken from a glioma patient whose treatment included an IDH1 peptide vaccine. These receptors were collected from a man aged 45 to 65 with glioma.

The rearrangement links TRBV5-1 to TRBJ2-1; 16 nucleotides agree with TRBD2. Losses at the gene ends were 4 bases for V and 7 bases for J; bases not matched to a gene: 8. Germline V gives CDR1 SGHRS, CDR2 YFSETQ. The CDR3 is 17 amino acids. The CDR3 bases are TGCGCCAGCAGCGTGGGACTAGCGGGAGGGCCGGGTAATGAGCAGTTCTTC. Translated: CASSVGLAGGPGNEQFF.

CDR3 region: CASSKGSLDRRNNEQFF. CDR3 sequence (DNA): TGTGCCAGCAGCAAAGGCAGTCTAGACAGACGGAACAATGAGCAGTTCTTC. The chain carries TRBV21-1 and TRBJ2-1; no check of the table's D call, TRBD1, against the DNA was made. TRBV21-1 is flagged as a pseudogene. The CDR3 is 17 amino acids.

This clone was counted only a few times. The J gene is TRBJ2-7, the V gene TRBV2, with 11 bases aligning to TRBD2. CDR3 length: 14 amino acids. Germline V gene sequence: CDR1 SNHLY, CDR2 FYNNEI. V was pared by 4 bases and J by 3 bases, with 2 bases of the junction left unmatched. The CDR3 sequence: CASSGGLADYEQYF. The CDR3, as DNA: TGTGCCAGCAGTGGGGGACTAGCGGACTACGAGCAGTACTTC.

This clone was found a few times. V usage is TRBV19 and J usage is TRBJ2-6; 7 bases are a match to TRBD1. In germline, CDR1 is LNHDA, CDR2 SQIVND (reference sequence). Trimming cost V 5 bases and J 3 bases; bases outside gene matches: 4. This CDR3 spans 15 amino acids. The CDR3 loop reads CASSPQGVGANVLTF. CDR3 coding DNA: TGTGCCAGTAGTCCCCAGGGGGTTGGGGCCAACGTCCTGACTTTC.

The rearrangement joins TRBV5-1 to TRBJ1-2; D is possibly TRBD1 (5 bases). This CDR3 contains 15 residues. The V and J ends lost 0 bases and 4 bases respectively, with 13 bases between them. Germline V gene lookup returns CDR1 SGHRS and CDR2 YFSETQ. The CDR3 loop reads CASSLGGVSGYGYTF. Here the CDR3 DNA reads TGCGCCAGCAGCTTGGGGGGGGTGAGCGGCTATGGCTACACCTTC.

V and J are TRBV12-5 and TRBJ2-2; perhaps TRBD2 as D (6 bases). Germline CDR1 reads LGHNT; CDR2 reads FRNRAP. V lost 3 bases to trimming and J lost 7 bases, with 9 bases between them. The CDR3 covers 13 residues. CDR3 in DNA: TGTGCTAGTGGTTTCGGGGGTATCGGGGAGCTGTTTTTT. Residues: CASGFGGIGELFF.

The rearrangement links TRBV5-6 to TRBJ1-6; no clear D gene. The CDR3 contains 13 residues. V lost 2 bases and J 14 bases, leaving 14 bases between the germline ends. Germline-derived CDR1 and CDR2 are SGHDT and YYEEEE. DNA of the CDR3: TGTGCCAGCAGCTTAGGAACCGCCCCGGCCCTCCACTTT. Its translation: CASSLGTAPALHF.

This clone was picked up a small number of times. This chain links TRBV25-1 with TRBJ1-1, with unresolved D. V lost 6 bases to trimming and J lost 0 bases, with 11 bases between them. The CDR3 has 14 residues. CDR1 MGHDK and CDR2 SYGVNS come from the germline V gene. The CDR3 coding sequence is TGTGCCAGCAGAGTTGGAGGGCTGAACACTGAAGCTTTCTTT. Its protein product is CASRVGGLNTEAFF.

The chain combines TRBV2 with TRBJ1-5, with 9 bases that match TRBD1. The J segment lost 2 bases and the V segment lost 5 bases, leaving 1 base of the junction unmatched. Germline CDR1 and CDR2: SNHLY and FYNNEI. This CDR3 spans 14 amino acids. CDR3 sequence reads: CASSRTGGNQPQHF. The CDR3 nucleotides read TGTGCCAGCAGTCGGACAGGGGGCAATCAGCCCCAGCATTTT.

The J gene is TRBJ1-3, the V gene TRBV4-1; D gene unclear. This CDR3 contains 17 residues. The germline CDR1 and CDR2 sequences are MGHRA and YSYEKL. V lost 0 bases and J 8 bases, leaving 20 bases between the germline ends. The DNA for the CDR3 is TGCGCCAGCAGCCAAGAGGCAGCCGGGAGACAAGGTGACACCATATATTTT. Translated: CASSQEAAGRQGDTIYF.

This clone was detected only a few times. The chain joins TRBV4-2 to TRBJ1-1, with 8 nucleotides matching TRBD1. This CDR3 spans 15 amino acids. CDR1 LGHNA and CDR2 YNFKEQ come from the germline V gene. The J segment lost 4 bases and the V segment lost 3 bases, leaving 7 bases of the junction unmatched. The CDR3 DNA is TGTGCCAGCAGCCAGTATCAGGGGGCGAGCACTGAAGCTTTCTTT. The encoded protein is CASSQYQGASTEAFF.

This clone was seen more than once but under ten times. The chain carries TRBV4-1 and TRBJ1-1, with D possibly matching TRBD1 (6 bases). The V end was cut by 2 bases, the J end by 4 bases, with 20 bases between. This CDR3 contains 17 residues. Looked up from germline, CDR1 is MGHRA and CDR2 is YSYEKL. The CDR3 coding sequence is TGCGCCAGCAGCCAACGTGAACAGAACAGGGTGTCCACTGAAGCTTTCTTT. Translating gives CASSQREQNRVSTEAFF.

This chain uses TRBV6-1 with TRBJ1-2; no definite D call. The V and J ends lost 6 bases and 4 bases respectively, with 9 bases between them. Germline values: CDR1 MNHNS, CDR2 SASEGT. The CDR3 consists of 12 residues. The CDR3 coding sequence is TGTGCCAGCAGACTCAGTGGCTATGGCTACACCTTC. Translated, it gives CASRLSGYGYTF.

This clone showed up just once. The V call is TRBV10-1, the J call TRBJ1-4; 7 bases fit TRBD1. The J segment lost 7 bases and the V segment lost 6 bases, leaving 14 bases of the junction unmatched. CDR3 size: 16 residues. Germline V gene lookup returns CDR1 WNHNN and CDR2 SYGVQD (reference sequence). The CDR3 DNA sequence: TGCGCCAGCAGCCGGGACAGTTCTACGGTGGCTGAAAAACTGTTTTTT. Residues: CASSRDSSTVAEKLFF.

The V gene is TRBV5-1, the J gene TRBJ2-3; 11 positions match TRBD2. The CDR3 contains 16 residues. The germline CDR1 and CDR2 sequences are SGHRS and YFSETQ. Trimming at V came to 0 bases and at J to 1 base, leaving 1 base not matched to a gene. Here the CDR3 DNA reads TGCGCCAGCAGCTTGGAACTAGCGGGGGGCACAGATACGCAGTATTTT. The encoded protein is CASSLELAGGTDTQYF.

This chain connects TRBV30 to TRBJ1-3; 8 nucleotides line up with TRBD1. V lost 7 bases, J lost 4 bases, and 6 bases stayed unmatched. CDR3 length: 13 residues. The germline V gene encodes CDR1 GTSNPN and CDR2 SVGIG (reference sequence). This CDR3 is CASSGQGGNTIYF. The CDR3 nucleotides read TGTGCCTCATCAGGACAGGGAGGAAACACCATATATTTT.

Here the CDR3 DNA reads TGTGCCAGCAGCCCCCTGACGGGACAGGAGGGGTTTTACGAGCAGTACTTC. This translates into CASSPLTGQEGFYEQYF. The chain combines TRBV11-2 with TRBJ2-7; 8 bases agree with TRBD1. Germline V gene sequence: CDR1 SGHAT, CDR2 FQNNGV. The CDR3 sequence is 17 residues long. The J segment lost 4 bases and the V segment lost 5 bases, leaving 16 bases of the junction unmatched.

This clone was seen more than once but under ten times. The V call is TRBV10-3, the J call TRBJ2-1; the D is unclear. Trimming pared 10 bases from V and 3 bases from J, leaving 16 bases between. CDR3 length: 14 amino acids. Germline assignment: CDR1 ENHRY and CDR2 SYGVKD. CDR3 sequence (DNA): TGTGCCACTATCCATGGGAAAATCTACAATGAGCAGTTCTTC. Amino acid sequence: CATIHGKIYNEQFF.

V usage is TRBV28 and J usage is TRBJ2-7; D perhaps matches TRBD1 (6 bases). The CDR3 spans 13 residues. V lost 6 bases and J lost 4, with 13 bases in between. Germline CDR1 reads MDHEN; CDR2 reads SYDVKM. DNA for the CDR3: TGTGCCAGCAGGTCGGGACACGGTTACGAGCAGTACTTC. It is translated as CASRSGHGYEQYF. The complete variable domain, with remaining parts taken from reference TRBV28 and TRBJ2-7, reads DVKVTQSSRYLVKRTGEKVFLECVQDMDHENMFWYRQDPGLGLRLIYFSYDVKMKEKGDIPEGYSVSREKKERFSLILESASTNQTSMYLCASRSGHGYEQYFGPGTRLTVT.

The rearrangement uses TRBV5-1 and TRBJ2-4, with a tentative D call TRBD1 (6 bases). Germline V gene lookup returns CDR1 SGHRS and CDR2 YFSETQ. V lost 1 base and J 3 bases, leaving 8 bases between the germline ends. The CDR3 loop spans 14 amino acids. The CDR3 sequence: CASSLTGYKNIQYF. In DNA, the CDR3 is TGCGCCAGCAGCTTGACAGGGTACAAAAACATTCAGTACTTC.

This clone is categorized as medium-sized (0.01 to 0.1%). The chain recombines TRBV10-2 with TRBJ1-4; D gene ambiguous. Germline V gene data show CDR1 as WSHSY and CDR2 as SAAADI. This CDR3 has 14 residues. Trimming shortened V by 5 bases and J by 5 bases, and 12 bases separated the two germline ends. The CDR3 here is CASSHETLNEKLFF. Written as DNA, the CDR3 is TGCGCCAGCAGTCACGAAACGCTAAATGAAAAACTGTTTTTT.